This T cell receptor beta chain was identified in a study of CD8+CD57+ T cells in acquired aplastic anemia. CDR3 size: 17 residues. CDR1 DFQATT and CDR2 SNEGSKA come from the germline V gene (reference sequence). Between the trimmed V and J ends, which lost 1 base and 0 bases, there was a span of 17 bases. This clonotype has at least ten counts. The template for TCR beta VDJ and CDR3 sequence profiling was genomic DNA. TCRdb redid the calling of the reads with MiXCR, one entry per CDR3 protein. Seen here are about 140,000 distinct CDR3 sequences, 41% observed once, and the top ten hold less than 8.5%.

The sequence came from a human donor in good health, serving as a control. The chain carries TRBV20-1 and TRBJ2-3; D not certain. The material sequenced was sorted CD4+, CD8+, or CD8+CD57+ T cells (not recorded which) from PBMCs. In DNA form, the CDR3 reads TGCAGTGCTAGAGCTCCCGAGATCACACTTAGCACAGATACGCAGTATTTT. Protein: CSARAPEITLSTDTQYF.